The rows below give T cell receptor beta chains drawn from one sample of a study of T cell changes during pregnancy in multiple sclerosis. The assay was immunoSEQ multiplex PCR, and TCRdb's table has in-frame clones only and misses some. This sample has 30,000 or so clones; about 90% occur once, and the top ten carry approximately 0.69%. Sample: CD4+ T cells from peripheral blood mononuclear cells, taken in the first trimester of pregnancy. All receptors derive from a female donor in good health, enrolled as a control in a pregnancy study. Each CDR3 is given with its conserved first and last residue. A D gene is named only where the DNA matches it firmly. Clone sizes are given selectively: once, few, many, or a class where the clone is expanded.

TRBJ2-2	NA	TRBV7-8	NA	CASSPLQGATGELFF	TGTGCCAGCAGCCCATTACAGGGTGCCACCGGGGAGCTGTTTTTT
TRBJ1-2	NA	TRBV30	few	CAWSPRGYYGYTF	TGTGCCTGGAGTCCCCGAGGGTACTATGGCTACACCTTC
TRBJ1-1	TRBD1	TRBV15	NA	CATSKGQGLFNTEAFF	TGTGCCACCAGCAAAGGACAGGGCTTGTTTAACACTGAAGCTTTCTTT
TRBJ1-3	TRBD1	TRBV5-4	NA	CASSLNQGVTGNTIYF	TGTGCCAGCAGCTTGAATCAGGGGGTAACGGGAAACACCATATATTTT
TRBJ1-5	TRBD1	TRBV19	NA	CASSMDRGQPQHF	TGTGCCAGTAGTATGGACAGGGGTCAGCCCCAGCATTTT
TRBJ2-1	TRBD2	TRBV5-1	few	CASSPGTIFNYNEQFF	TGCGCCAGCAGCCCTGGGACTATTTTTAACTACAATGAGCAGTTCTTC
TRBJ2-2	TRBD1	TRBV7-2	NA	CASSLAPSGGGGTGELFF	TGTGCCAGCAGCTTAGCCCCCTCAGGGGGCGGAGGCACCGGGGAGCTGTTTTTT
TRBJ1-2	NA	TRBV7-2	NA	CASSLALASWGYTF	TGTGCCAGCAGCTTAGCTTTAGCCTCCTGGGGCTACACCTTC
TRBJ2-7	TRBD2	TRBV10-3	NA	CAITTGRGAEYEQYF	TGTGCCATCACCACCGGGCGGGGGGCGGAGTACGAGCAGTACTTC
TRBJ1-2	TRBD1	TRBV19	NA	CASSTTTGQGGGYTF	TGTGCCAGTAGTACTACCACGGGACAGGGCGGTGGCTACACCTTC
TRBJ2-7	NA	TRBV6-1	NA	CASSPEGYEQYF	TGTGCCAGCAGCCCTGAGGGCTACGAGCAGTACTTC
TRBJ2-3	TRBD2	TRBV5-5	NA	CASSLWRGGTDTQYF	TGTGCCAGCAGCCTCTGGCGGGGGGGCACAGATACGCAGTATTTT
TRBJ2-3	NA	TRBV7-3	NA	CASSQGATGGTDTQYF	TGTGCCAGCAGCCAAGGGGCGACGGGGGGCACAGATACGCAGTATTTT
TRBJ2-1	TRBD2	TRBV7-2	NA	CASSFMTWRGGRDEQFF	TGTGCCAGCAGCTTTATGACTTGGCGGGGGGGCCGGGATGAGCAGTTCTTC
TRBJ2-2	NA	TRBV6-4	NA	CASSGDLTGELFF	TGTGCCAGCAGTGGGGACTTAACCGGGGAGCTGTTTTTT
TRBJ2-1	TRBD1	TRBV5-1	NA	CASSSGARGFHEQFF	TGCGCCAGCAGCTCTGGGGCCAGGGGGTTCCATGAGCAGTTCTTC
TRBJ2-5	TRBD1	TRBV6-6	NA	CASSYEGQGWGETQYF	TGTGCCAGCAGTTACGAGGGACAGGGTTGGGGAGAGACCCAGTACTTC
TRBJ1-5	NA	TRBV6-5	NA	CASSSTYSNQPQHF	TGTGCCAGCAGCTCAACTTATAGCAATCAGCCCCAGCATTTT
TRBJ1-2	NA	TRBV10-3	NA	CAISEPGANYGYTF	TGTGCCATCAGTGAGCCAGGGGCCAACTATGGCTACACCTTC
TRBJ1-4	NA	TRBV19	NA	CASSTGGNNEKLFF	TGTGCCAGTAGTACGGGGGGAAATAATGAAAAACTGTTTTTT
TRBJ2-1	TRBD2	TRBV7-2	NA	CASSLDPGGGLNEQFF	TGTGCCAGCAGCTTAGACCCCGGGGGGGGCCTCAATGAGCAGTTCTTC
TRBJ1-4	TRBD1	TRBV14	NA	CASRRTGGATNEKLFF	TGTGCCAGCAGAAGGACAGGGGGAGCAACTAATGAAAAACTGTTTTTT
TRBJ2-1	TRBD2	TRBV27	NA	CASSLYGRAYNEQFF	TGTGCCAGCAGTTTATACGGGAGGGCCTACAATGAGCAGTTCTTC
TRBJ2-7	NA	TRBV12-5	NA	CASGGGSNYEQYF	TGTGCTAGTGGAGGCGGAAGTAATTACGAGCAGTACTTC
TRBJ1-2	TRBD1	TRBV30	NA	CAWGTGGSGYTF	TGTGCCTGGGGGACAGGGGGCTCTGGCTACACCTTC
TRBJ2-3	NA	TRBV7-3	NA	CASSALGGGTDTQYF	TGTGCCAGCAGCGCGTTGGGCGGGGGCACAGATACGCAGTATTTT
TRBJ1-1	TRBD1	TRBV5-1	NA	CASSLDGTGETEAFF	TGCGCCAGCAGCTTGGATGGGACAGGGGAGACTGAAGCTTTCTTT
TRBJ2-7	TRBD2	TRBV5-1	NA	CASSPRVSGEYEQYF	TGCGCCAGCAGCCCCCGGGTGAGCGGGGAGTACGAGCAGTACTTC
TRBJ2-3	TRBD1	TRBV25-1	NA	CASSDLDRDLGDTQYF	TGTGCCAGCAGTGATCTGGACAGGGACCTAGGAGATACGCAGTATTTT
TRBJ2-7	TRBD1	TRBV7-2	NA	CASSPMGTGPYEQYF	TGTGCCAGCAGCCCAATGGGGACAGGGCCGTACGAGCAGTACTTC
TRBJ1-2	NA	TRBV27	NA	CASSPSRRVGYGYTF	TGTGCCAGCAGTCCCTCGCGCAGGGTAGGCTATGGCTACACCTTC